This T cell receptor beta chain appears in the sequencing data of a study of T-cell reconstitution after alpha-beta-depleted transplantation in children. Deletions cut 6 bases from V and 0 bases from J, with 15 bases between. CDR3 length: 15 residues. Germline CDR1 is DFQATT and CDR2 is SNEGSKA (reference sequence). This sample's TCRbeta library carried unique molecular identifier barcodes. Using its own MiXCR run on the PCR reads, TCRdb lists one record per CDR3 protein. The repertoire holds 400,000 to 500,000 distinct CDR3 sequences, with under 13% as singletons. The sequenced sample was PBMCs from the stem cell graft donor, obtained from the stem cell graft. This sequence was found in a human donor who donated a stem cell graft to a child with acute myeloid leukemia. The rearrangement uses TRBV20-1 and TRBJ2-1; the D is unclear. For the CDR3, the DNA is TGCAGTGCCAGGTACGACTTCAGCTCCTACAATGAGCAGTTCTTC. Encoded protein: CSARYDFSSYNEQFF.